The T cell receptor beta chain under discussion was sequenced for a study of cytomegalovirus exposure and HLA in healthy donors. Trimming left V 5 bases short and J 0 bases short, with 12 bases between. The germline V gene has CDR1 SGHVS and CDR2 FNYEAQ. This CDR3 is 15 amino acids long. The PCR contained 60 Vbeta and 13 Jbeta primers. Generated by immunoSEQ multiplex PCR, the TCRdb table keeps only in-frame clones and is missing some. The sample lists roughly 280,000 clones; under 80% were seen once. The chain has TRBV7-6 and TRBJ2-3; the D gene is possibly TRBD1 (6 bases). Specimen: PBMCs. The source of this sequence is a female donor in good health and CMV-seronegative. The CDR3 sequence is CASSPGELSTDTQYF. For the CDR3, the DNA is TGTGCCAGCAGCCCAGGGGAGTTAAGCACAGATACGCAGTATTTT.